One and the same sample provided the 13 T cell receptor beta chains below, sequenced in a study of tumor T cells in aggressive B-cell lymphoma. Some clones are missing from TCRdb's copy, which holds only in-frame ones; the method was immunoSEQ multiplex PCR. This sample has about 2,100 clones, with roughly 92% found just once. Specimen: tumor tissue. The receptor source for this set is an adult with diffuse large B cell lymphoma.

This chain connects TRBV10-2 to TRBJ2-3, with 7 nucleotides matching TRBD2. CDR1 and CDR2 from the germline V gene are WSHSY and SAAADI. The V gene end was trimmed by 1 base and the J gene end by 2 bases; junction bases not matched to a gene: 3. There are 15 residues in the CDR3. CDR3 in amino acids: CASSEWAGDTDTQYF. The CDR3 DNA reads as TGCGCCAGCAGTGAGTGGGCGGGAGACACAGATACGCAGTATTTT.

V usage is TRBV28 and J usage is TRBJ1-2; D might be TRBD1 (5 bases). Germline V lookup: CDR1 MDHEN, CDR2 SYDVKM. V lost 3 bases, J lost 8 bases, and 13 bases lay in between. The CDR3 consists of 13 residues. The CDR3 nucleotides are TGTGCCAGCAGTTTGGGCAGGGAAAGGGGCTACACCTTC. Protein product: CASSLGRERGYTF.

This chain links TRBV28 with TRBJ1-3; D is perhaps TRBD1 (5 bases). Germline V gene data show CDR1 as MDHEN and CDR2 as SYDVKM. CDR3 length: 15 residues. Trimming pared 1 base from V and 2 bases from J, leaving 9 bases between. DNA of the CDR3: TGTGCCAGCAGTTTATTGGTAGGGGCTGGAAACACCATATATTTT. Protein sequence: CASSLLVGAGNTIYF.

CDR3: CSVEVATGFGTEAFF. The DNA of the CDR3 is TGCAGCGTTGAAGTGGCGACAGGGTTCGGTACTGAAGCTTTCTTT. The gene calls are TRBV29-1 and TRBJ1-1; 7 positions match TRBD1. The V gene's germline CDR1 is SQVTM and CDR2 ANQGSEA. CDR3 length equals 15 residues. V dropped 1 base and J dropped 5; count of bases not matched to a gene: 10.

This rearrangement joins TRBV7-9 to TRBJ2-1; D ambiguous. Germline-derived CDR1 and CDR2 are SEHNR and FQNEAQ (reference sequence). Trimming took 6 bases from V and 5 from J, leaving 8 bases between them. The CDR3 is 12 residues long. CDR3 in amino acids: CASRPEDNEQFF. Here the CDR3 DNA reads TGTGCCAGCAGGCCTGAGGACAATGAGCAGTTCTTC.

V and J are TRBV5-1 and TRBJ2-1; 10 nucleotides align to TRBD1. Germline assignment: CDR1 SGHRS and CDR2 YFSETQ. V shed 4 bases, J shed 7 bases, and the junction held 8 bases outside the gene matches. The CDR3 consists of 15 residues. DNA of the CDR3: TGCGCCAGCAGCCCGACAGGGGGCGCGGGGAATGAGCAGTTCTTC. Protein: CASSPTGGAGNEQFF.

CDR3 loop: CASTSGTSGGGSYNEQFF. The DNA of the CDR3 is TGTGCCAGCACCTCCGGGACTAGCGGAGGGGGTTCCTACAATGAGCAGTTCTTC. The genes are TRBV9 and TRBJ2-1; 11 nucleotides agree with TRBD2. The CDR3 covers 18 residues. V shed 6 bases, J shed 1 base, and the junction held 12 bases outside the gene matches. CDR1 is SGDLS, CDR2 YYNGEE, per germline.

The V call is TRBV5-5, the J call TRBJ1-4; a weak D match, TRBD1 (5 bases). The V and J ends lost 5 bases and 8 bases respectively, with 19 bases between them. There are 15 residues in the CDR3. CDR1 and CDR2 from the germline V gene are SGHKS and YYEKEE (reference sequence). CDR3 DNA: TGTGCCAGCAGTTATCCTCGGGGGTTAGGGGAAAAACTGTTTTTT. Its translation is CASSYPRGLGEKLFF.

The chain employs TRBV29-1 and TRBJ2-7, with 8 bases matching TRBD1. Germline CDR1 reads SQVTM; CDR2 reads ANQGSEA. The CDR3 has 12 residues. Germline trimming cut 6 bases from V and 6 bases from J; bases unmatched to any gene: 7. The DNA for the CDR3 is TGCAGCGTAAACGACAGGGGAGGCGAGCAGTACTTC. This translates into CSVNDRGGEQYF.

This CDR3 reads CASSSQMNTEAFF. In DNA form, the CDR3 reads TGTGCCAGCAGTTCACAGATGAACACTGAAGCTTTCTTT. The genes are TRBV27 and TRBJ1-1; D uncertain. The CDR3 is 13 amino acids. CDR1 is MNHEY and CDR2 is SMNVEV in the germline V gene (reference sequence). Trimming took 4 bases from V and 0 from J, leaving 6 bases between them.

CDR3 sequence reads: CASSQGREADTQYF. The CDR3 nucleotides are TGTGCCAGCAGCCAAGGGCGGGAGGCAGATACGCAGTATTTT. The chain combines TRBV4-2 with TRBJ2-3, with TRBD2 matching over 8 bases. Per germline, CDR1 LGHNA and CDR2 YNFKEQ. V shed 1 base and J 4 bases; nucleotides not matched to a gene: 1. The CDR3 is 14 residues long.

This clone is a singleton in its sample. The chain couples TRBV7-2 to TRBJ1-1; unclear D gene. CDR1 and CDR2 (germline): SGHTA, FQGNSA. The V end was cut by 1 base, the J end by 3 bases, with 12 bases between. The CDR3 contains 15 residues. CDR3 in DNA: TGTGCCAGCAGCTTAGTCGAGGGTTGGGACACTGAAGCTTTCTTT. It is translated as CASSLVEGWDTEAFF.

The rearrangement links TRBV10-3 to TRBJ2-2; a possible D gene is TRBD2 (5 bases). Germline CDR1 is ENHRY and CDR2 is SYGVKD. Trimming pared 0 bases from V and 4 bases from J, leaving 6 bases between. The CDR3 is 14 amino acids. CDR3: CAISESEGTGELFF. The DNA of the CDR3 is TGTGCCATCAGTGAGTCTGAGGGCACCGGGGAGCTGTTTTTT.